This T cell receptor beta chain was documented in a study of T cells expressing NK-cell markers. About the research overall: Just one sequenced donor of eight was HCMV-seronegative, while seven were seropositive.

TCRdb reprocessed the 5' RACE reads and keeps a single row for each CDR3 protein, giving no DNA. The table for this sample gives 5,500 to 8,000 distinct CDR3 sequences. The CDR3 loop spans 17 amino acids. The germline V gene encodes CDR1 LNHNV and CDR2 YYDKDF (reference sequence). Sequencing used blood T cells: a sorted CD56 or NKG2C T cell subset, CD4+ or CD8+ T cells, or bulk PBMC T cells (not recorded which). The receptor was derived from a man between 18 and 69 years old in good health. This chain uses TRBV15 with TRBJ2-1; TCRdb gives TRBD2 as the D gene, but with no DNA this cannot be confirmed. CDR3 sequence reads: CATSRPGWASEVNEQFF.